The next 27 T cell receptor beta chains were all read from a single sample in a study of human T cells and chemical hapten exposure. Indicated time point: patch test 3, about 24 weeks after DPC sensitization. Specified treatment: therapeutic diphenylcyclopropenone sensitization with weekly scalp DPC. TCRdb re-called the RACE reads through MiXCR, storing one row per CDR3 protein. The sample contains under 200,000 distinct CDR3 sequences, 25% to 30% of which appear only once. The sample was whole blood, taken in connection with sensitization to the hapten diphenylcyclopropenone (DPC). All receptors derive from a woman between 18 and 29 years old with alopecia areata. Some clones in this sample may be carry-over from other donors' samples.

This clonotype came up a few times. The chain recombines TRBV11-3 with TRBJ2-1; no firm D call. The CDR3 spans 13 residues. CDR1 and CDR2 (germline): SGHNT, YENEEA. The germline V and J ends were trimmed by 5 bases and 8 bases, with 13 bases remaining between them. The CDR3 nucleotides are TGTGCCAGCAGCGGACGGACCCGGGATGAGCAGTTCTTC. Residues: CASSGRTRDEQFF.

The chain carries TRBV9 and TRBJ2-3, with a possible D match to TRBD1 (5 bases). The CDR3 has 17 amino acids. The V and J ends lost 1 base and 3 bases respectively, with 18 bases between them. The germline CDR1 and CDR2 sequences are SGDLS and YYNGEE. CDR3 sequence: CASSVYVKQRGTDTQYF. The CDR3 DNA follows: TGTGCCAGCAGCGTATATGTAAAGCAAAGGGGAACAGATACGCAGTATTTT.

The chain combines TRBV20-1 with TRBJ1-1; D may be TRBD1 (5 bases). The CDR3 covers 11 residues. Germline CDR1 reads DFQATT; CDR2 reads SNEGSKA (reference sequence). The CDR3 here is CSSGGRAEAFF. The CDR3 region has the DNA TGCAGCTCCGGGGGAAGAGCTGAAGCTTTCTTT.

The gene calls are TRBV5-1 and TRBJ2-3, with TRBD2 matching 7 bases. Germline trimming cut 4 bases from V and 0 bases from J; bases unmatched to any gene: 2. This CDR3 is 14 amino acids long. The V gene's germline CDR1 is SGHRS and CDR2 YFSETQ. CDR3 region: CASSPAGSTDTQYF. DNA of the CDR3: TGCGCCAGCAGCCCAGCGGGGAGCACAGATACGCAGTATTTT. Based on the CDR3 plus reference TRBV5-1 and TRBJ2-3, the full variable domain is KAGVTQTPRYLIKTRGQQVTLSCSPISGHRSVSWYQQTPGQGLQFLFEYFSETQRNKGNFPGRFSGRQFSNSRSEMNVSTLELGDSALYLCASSPAGSTDTQYFGPGTRLTVL.

The CDR3 DNA follows: TGCGCCAGCAGCCAAAGGTTAACAGGGGACACTGAAGCTTTCTTT. This encodes CASSQRLTGDTEAFF. The chain joins TRBV4-1 to TRBJ1-1; 7 nucleotides match TRBD1. V lost 2 bases to trimming and J lost 3 bases; unmatched junction nucleotides: 6. Germline lookup yields CDR1 MGHRA and CDR2 YSYEKL. The CDR3 runs 15 residues.

The chain is built from TRBV7-2 and TRBJ2-3; 11 positions agree with TRBD1. CDR3 length equals 17 residues. The J segment lost 3 bases and the V segment lost 1 base, leaving 6 bases of the junction unmatched. The germline CDR1 and CDR2 sequences are SGHTA and FQGNSA. The CDR3 spells CASSLVGGTGGTDTQYF. Here the CDR3 DNA reads TGTGCCAGCAGCTTAGTTGGTGGGACAGGGGGGACAGATACGCAGTATTTT.

The chain carries TRBV4-1 and TRBJ2-6; possibly TRBD1 for D (5 bases). Germline V gives CDR1 MGHRA, CDR2 YSYEKL. Trimming shortened V by 6 bases and J by 4 bases, and 13 bases separated the two germline ends. This CDR3 contains 15 residues. The CDR3 spells CASSLGVRGANVLTF. The CDR3 bases are TGCGCCAGCAGTCTAGGGGTAAGGGGGGCCAACGTCCTGACTTTC.

The sample holds a few counts of this clonotype. V is TRBV6-5 and J is TRBJ2-1, with D perhaps being TRBD1 or TRBD2 (7 bases each). Germline V gives CDR1 MNHEY, CDR2 SVGAGI. Trimming cost V 5 bases and J 13 bases, with 15 bases left between them. The CDR3 contains 12 residues. CDR3 in amino acids: CASSPGGGLQFF. The CDR3 nucleotides are TGTGCCAGCAGTCCAGGGGGGGGGCTCCAGTTCTTC.

The chain is built from TRBV10-3 and TRBJ2-5; D assignment may be TRBD1 or TRBD2 (6 bases each). The germline CDR1 and CDR2 sequences are ENHRY and SYGVKD. CDR3 length: 15 amino acids. V shed 5 bases and J shed 3 bases, with 16 bases lying between them. For the CDR3, the DNA is TGTGCCATCAGTTTCGGGGGCGTAGCGAAAGAGACCCAGTACTTC. Protein sequence: CAISFGGVAKETQYF.

This clonotype came up many times. The chain links TRBV20-1 to TRBJ2-1; D is unresolved. CDR1 is DFQATT and CDR2 is SNEGSKA in the germline V gene (reference sequence). The V end was cut by 6 bases, the J end by 10 bases, with 4 bases between. The CDR3 totals 8 residues. The CDR3 sequence: CSAGEQFF. In nucleotides, the CDR3 is TGCAGTGCAGGAGAGCAGTTCTTC.

The chain uses TRBV6-5 and TRBJ2-7; D may be TRBD2 (6 bases). Germline CDR1 MNHEY, CDR2 SVGAGI. Trimming shortened V by 5 bases and J by 7 bases, and 18 bases separated the two germline ends. CDR3 length: 14 residues. As DNA, the CDR3 is TGTGCCAGCAGTGCGGGGAGCTCCGGGGGAGAGCAGTACTTC. It yields the protein CASSAGSSGGEQYF.

This clonotype appeared a few times. The chain carries TRBV7-2 and TRBJ2-7, with 9 bases that match TRBD1. This CDR3 region has 16 residues. The V and J ends lost 0 bases and 5 bases, in that order; junction bases with no gene match: 8. CDR1 is SGHTA, CDR2 FQGNSA, per germline. Here the CDR3 reads CASSLAFGTGIHEQYF. CDR3 sequence (DNA): TGTGCCAGCAGCTTAGCGTTCGGGACAGGGATCCACGAGCAGTACTTC.

A few counts support this clonotype. The chain is built from TRBV29-1 and TRBJ2-7, with TRBD2 as a possible D gene (7 bases). Per the germline V gene, CDR1 is SQVTM and CDR2 is ANQGSEA. V gave up 7 bases and J gave up 2 bases, with 15 bases separating them. The CDR3 length is 13 residues. The CDR3 loop reads CSALRGGPYEQYF. CDR3 nucleotide sequence: TGCAGCGCCCTAAGGGGGGGGCCCTACGAGCAGTACTTC.

Here the CDR3 reads CASSFGTGQETQYF. Written as DNA, the CDR3 is TGTGCCAGCAGCTTCGGGACAGGCCAAGAGACCCAGTACTTC. The J gene is TRBJ2-5, the V gene TRBV7-2; 8 nucleotides match TRBD1. Germline CDR1 is SGHTA and CDR2 is FQGNSA. The CDR3 loop spans 14 amino acids. The V segment lost 3 bases and the J segment 1 base; nucleotides outside the gene matches: 1.

V gene TRBV6-1 combines with J gene TRBJ1-5; 7 bases line up with TRBD1. The CDR3 length is 15 residues. CDR1 is MNHNS and CDR2 is SASEGT in the germline V gene. With 2 bases clipped from V and 7 bases from J, the junction kept 8 bases outside the gene matches. This chain's CDR3 is CASSEWTGSRQPQHF. The CDR3 region has the DNA TGTGCCAGCAGTGAATGGACAGGATCAAGACAGCCCCAGCATTTT.

This clonotype appeared once. The V call is TRBV2, the J call TRBJ1-1; D remains ambiguous. The CDR3 loop spans 14 amino acids. The V end was cut by 2 bases, the J end by 9 bases, with 16 bases between. CDR1 and CDR2 from the germline V gene are SNHLY and FYNNEI. This chain's CDR3 is CASSELAIRGKAFF. DNA of the CDR3: TGTGCCAGCAGTGAATTGGCCATAAGAGGGAAAGCTTTCTTT.

V and J are TRBV4-3 and TRBJ1-5; D is uncertain. There are 15 residues in the CDR3. Germline values: CDR1 LGHNA, CDR2 YSLEER. The germline V and J ends were trimmed by 4 bases and 0 bases, with 10 bases remaining between them. The CDR3 nucleotides are TGCGCCAGCAGCCCGTATCGGGATAGCAATCAGCCCCAGCATTTT. Amino acid sequence: CASSPYRDSNQPQHF.

This chain uses TRBV4-1 with TRBJ1-2, with a weak D call TRBD1 (6 bases). The CDR3 runs 16 residues. Trimming removed 4 bases at V and 8 bases at J, with 23 bases between. From germline, CDR1 is MGHRA and CDR2 YSYEKL. The CDR3 loop reads CASSLESGGGRKGYTF. CDR3 in DNA: TGCGCCAGCAGCCTGGAAAGCGGGGGGGGGCGGAAAGGCTACACCTTC.

Many counts were recorded for this clonotype. V usage is TRBV29-1 and J usage is TRBJ2-1; D unresolved. The CDR3 spans 14 residues. Germline CDR1 reads SQVTM; CDR2 reads ANQGSEA. Trimming left V 3 bases short and J 0 bases short, with 9 bases between. The CDR3 sequence is CSVEWHLSYNEQFF. In nucleotides, the CDR3 is TGCAGCGTTGAGTGGCATCTCTCCTACAATGAGCAGTTCTTC.

The chain uses TRBV7-2 and TRBJ2-7; perhaps TRBD2 as D (5 bases). Germline V gene lookup returns CDR1 SGHTA and CDR2 FQGNSA. This CDR3 is built from 15 residues. Trimming removed 2 bases at V and 4 bases at J, with 15 bases between. The CDR3 DNA sequence: TGTGCCAGCAGCTTAATCGGCCACGGGGATTACGAGCAGTACTTC. Amino acid sequence: CASSLIGHGDYEQYF.

This clonotype was picked up a small number of times. V is TRBV7-9 and J is TRBJ1-1; perhaps TRBD1 as D (6 bases). The CDR3 loop spans 12 amino acids. Germline CDR1 reads SEHNR; CDR2 reads FQNEAQ (reference sequence). CDR3 nucleotide sequence: TGTGCTACCCAGGACAGGAACACTGAAGCTTTCTTT. This codes for CATQDRNTEAFF.

Only a few counts were recorded for this clonotype. The chain employs TRBV28 and TRBJ2-7; D possibly uses TRBD1 or TRBD2 (5 bases each). This CDR3 comprises 14 residues. Germline assignment: CDR1 MDHEN and CDR2 SYDVKM. The ends were cut back, 5 bases at V and 1 base at J, with 12 bases in the middle. The CDR3 bases are TGTGCCAGCAGTACCCGGGACGGATCCTACGAGCAGTACTTC. This gives the protein CASSTRDGSYEQYF.

This chain joins TRBV20-1 and TRBJ2-1, with 14 bases matching TRBD2. The CDR3 sequence is 15 residues long. Germline V gene sequence: CDR1 DFQATT, CDR2 SNEGSKA (reference sequence). The V and J ends lost 3 bases and 7 bases, in that order; junction bases with no gene match: 5. The CDR3 here is CSARVGTSGRNEQFF. CDR3 nucleotide sequence: TGCAGTGCTAGGGTGGGGACTAGCGGGAGAAATGAGCAGTTCTTC.

The V gene is TRBV27, the J gene TRBJ2-5; the match to TRBD1 covers 8 bases. Germline V gene data show CDR1 as MNHEY and CDR2 as SMNVEV (reference sequence). This CDR3 is built from 15 residues. The ends lost 6 bases at V and 5 bases at J; junction bases unmatched: 11. The CDR3 is CASSSFISGGETQYF. The CDR3 DNA follows: TGTGCCAGCAGCTCGTTTATTTCAGGGGGCGAGACCCAGTACTTC.

The rearrangement joins TRBV2 to TRBJ2-5; 9 bases are shared with TRBD2. The J segment lost 2 bases and the V segment lost 7 bases, leaving 8 bases of the junction unmatched. The CDR3 has 15 residues. The V gene's germline CDR1 is SNHLY and CDR2 FYNNEI. DNA for the CDR3: TGTGCCAGCACTTTACAGACTAGCGGACAAGAGACCCAGTACTTC. It codes for CASTLQTSGQETQYF. Looking up the rest from reference TRBV2 and TRBJ2-5 gives the full variable domain: EPEVTQTPSHQVTQMGQEVILRCVPISNHLYFYWYRQILGQKVEFLVSFYNNEISEKSEIFDDQFSVERPDGSNFTLKIRSTKLEDSAMYFCASTLQTSGQETQYFGPGTRLLVL.

This clonotype occurred once. V is TRBV7-2 and J is TRBJ2-6, with 8 nucleotides matching TRBD1. The CDR3 runs 17 residues. Germline V gene data show CDR1 as SGHTA and CDR2 as FQGNSA. The trim removed 5 bases at V and 2 bases at J, leaving 8 bases unmatched. This CDR3 is CASSRQGALAGANVLTF. The CDR3 nucleotides are TGTGCCAGCAGCCGTCAGGGGGCCTTGGCTGGGGCCAACGTCCTGACTTTC.

The V gene is TRBV4-1, the J gene TRBJ2-1; D is possibly TRBD1 (6 bases). Per germline, CDR1 MGHRA and CDR2 YSYEKL. This CDR3 is built from 13 residues. V was pared by 11 bases and J by 7 bases, with 18 bases between. The CDR3 here is CAPGAGALNEQFF. The CDR3 DNA follows: TGCGCCCCCGGGGCAGGGGCGTTAAATGAGCAGTTCTTC.